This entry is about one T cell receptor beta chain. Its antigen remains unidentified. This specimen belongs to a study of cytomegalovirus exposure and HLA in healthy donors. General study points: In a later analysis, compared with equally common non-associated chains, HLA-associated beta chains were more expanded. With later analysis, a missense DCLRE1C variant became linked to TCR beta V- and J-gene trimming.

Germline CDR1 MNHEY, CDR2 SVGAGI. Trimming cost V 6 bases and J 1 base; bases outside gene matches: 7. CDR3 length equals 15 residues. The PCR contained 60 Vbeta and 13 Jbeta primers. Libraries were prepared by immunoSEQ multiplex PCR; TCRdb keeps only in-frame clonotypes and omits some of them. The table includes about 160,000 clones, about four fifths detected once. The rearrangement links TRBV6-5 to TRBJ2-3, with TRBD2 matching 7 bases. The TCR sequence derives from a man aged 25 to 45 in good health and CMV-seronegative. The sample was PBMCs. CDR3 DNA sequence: TGTGCCAGCAGCCAAAGAAGCGGGGGCACAGATACGCAGTATTTT. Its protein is CASSQRSGGTDTQYF.